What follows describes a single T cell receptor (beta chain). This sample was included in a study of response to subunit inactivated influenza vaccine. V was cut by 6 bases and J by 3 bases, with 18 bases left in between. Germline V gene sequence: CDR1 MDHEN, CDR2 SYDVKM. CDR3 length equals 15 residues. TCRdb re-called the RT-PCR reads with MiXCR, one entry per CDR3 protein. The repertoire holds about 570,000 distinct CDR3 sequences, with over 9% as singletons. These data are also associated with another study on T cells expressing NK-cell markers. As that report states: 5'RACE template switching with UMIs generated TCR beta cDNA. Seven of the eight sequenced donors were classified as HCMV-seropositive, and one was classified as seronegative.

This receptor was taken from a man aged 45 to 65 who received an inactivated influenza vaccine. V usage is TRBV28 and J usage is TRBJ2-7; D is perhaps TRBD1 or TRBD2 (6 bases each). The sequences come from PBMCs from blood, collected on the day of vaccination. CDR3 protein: CASSPSGAPHYEQYF. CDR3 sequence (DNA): TGTGCCAGCAGCCCCTCGGGGGCCCCCCACTACGAGCAGTACTTC.